One T cell receptor beta chain is described in this entry. Its target is unknown. The data belong to a study of identical twins. The study, taken as a whole, reports: Invariant MAIT and iNKT cells are populations that could partly confound zero-insertion analyses.

The CDR3 is 14 amino acids. V gave up 2 bases and J gave up 3 bases, with 10 bases separating them. CDR1 and CDR2 from the germline V gene are MNHEY and SVGAGI. In TCRdb, the 5' RACE reads were re-called with MiXCR into one record per CDR3 protein. The sample lists some 790,000 distinct CDR3 sequences; roughly 20% were seen once. Healthy Caucasians provided all donations. These data also formed part of another study, on T cells expressing NK-cell markers. This second study notes: Seropositivity for HCMV was found in most of the eight sequenced donors, with one seronegative. Of the CD8+ T cells in about 6 donors, roughly 1.0-7.5% belonged to dominant NKG2C+ clonotypes.

Sequenced material: PBMCs. The receptor comes from a woman in her late teens or twenties in good health. The chain carries TRBV6-5 and TRBJ1-2; a possible D gene is TRBD1 (6 bases). The CDR3 is CASSYRGADYGYTF. The CDR3 coding sequence is TGTGCCAGCAGTTACCGGGGGGCTGACTATGGCTACACCTTC.